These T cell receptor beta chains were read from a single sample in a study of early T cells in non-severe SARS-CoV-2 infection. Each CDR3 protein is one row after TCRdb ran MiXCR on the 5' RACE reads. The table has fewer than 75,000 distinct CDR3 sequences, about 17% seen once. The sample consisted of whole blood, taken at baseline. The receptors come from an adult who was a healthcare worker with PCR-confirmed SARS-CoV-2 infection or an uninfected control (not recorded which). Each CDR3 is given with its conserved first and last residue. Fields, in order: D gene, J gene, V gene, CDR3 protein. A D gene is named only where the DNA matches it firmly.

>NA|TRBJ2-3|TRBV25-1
CASSQQEANGSTDTQYF
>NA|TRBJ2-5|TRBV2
CASRRGQKQETQYF
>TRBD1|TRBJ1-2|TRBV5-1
CASSLGQGFSGYTF
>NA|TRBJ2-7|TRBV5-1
CASSLGAEITYEQYF
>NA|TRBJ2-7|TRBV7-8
CASSQDSLEQYF
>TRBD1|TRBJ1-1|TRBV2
CASLKVDRGPRGTEAFF
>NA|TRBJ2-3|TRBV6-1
CASSLQGNTDTQYF
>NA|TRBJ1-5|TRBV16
CASSQSYSGQPQHF
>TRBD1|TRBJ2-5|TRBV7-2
CASSSGQDQETQYF
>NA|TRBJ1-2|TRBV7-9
CASSVALTTENYGYTF
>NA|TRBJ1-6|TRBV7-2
CASSLDSRRNNSPLHF
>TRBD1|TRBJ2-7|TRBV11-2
CASSPGQGPYEQYF
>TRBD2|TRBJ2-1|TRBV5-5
CASSFSGGHSYNEQFF
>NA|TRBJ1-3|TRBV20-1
CSARFGTNSGNTIYF
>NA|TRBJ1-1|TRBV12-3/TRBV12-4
CASSLGHSSTEAFF
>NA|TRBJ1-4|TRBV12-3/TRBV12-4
CASRFGVGNEKLFF
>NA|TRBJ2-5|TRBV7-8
CASSSQRGQETQYF
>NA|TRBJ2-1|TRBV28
CASSLVGGAYNEQFF
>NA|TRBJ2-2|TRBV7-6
CASSLYGTSGELFF
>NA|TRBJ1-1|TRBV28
CASSMVGERPEAFF
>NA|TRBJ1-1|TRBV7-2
CASSLASAGLDTEAFF
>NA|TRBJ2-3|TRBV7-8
CASSLNLGATDTQYF
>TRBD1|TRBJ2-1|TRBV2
CASSGTGWEQFF
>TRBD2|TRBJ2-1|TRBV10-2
CASSEWTSQEQFF
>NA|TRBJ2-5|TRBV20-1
CSAEIGRTLQETQYF
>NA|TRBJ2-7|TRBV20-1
CSARDSRLAYEQYF
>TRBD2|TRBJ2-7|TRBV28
CASSPPGTSGAQYF
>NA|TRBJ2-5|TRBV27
CASSFEVGGLETQYF
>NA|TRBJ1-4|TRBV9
CASSPRTDNEKLFF
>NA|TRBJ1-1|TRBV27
CASKLRVDPYLFDTEAFF